Shown below are 12 T cell receptor beta chains from a single sample sequenced in a study of blood T cells in healthy people across ages. A J-beta primer mix and a sample-barcoded 5' primer were used in a second PCR of about 6 to 12 cycles. TCRdb fed the 5' RACE reads into MiXCR, producing one record per CDR3 protein. The sample lists 1.5 million to 2 million distinct CDR3 sequences, roughly 30% seen once, with roughly 8% in the top ten. The sequencing input was blood. The receptor source for this set is a woman in her thirties in good health.

V and J are TRBV6-6 and TRBJ2-3, with 9 bases matching TRBD2. CDR3 length equals 15 residues. The V and J ends lost 6 bases and 3 bases, in that order; junction bases with no gene match: 7. Looked up from germline, CDR1 is MNHNY and CDR2 is SVGAGI (reference sequence). CDR3 nucleotide sequence: TGTGCCAGCAGGGGGAGCGGGGGGAATACAGATACGCAGTATTTT. This sequence encodes CASRGSGGNTDTQYF.

This chain links TRBV6-2 or TRBV6-3 with TRBJ2-5; weak D call: TRBD2 (5 bases). The CDR3 has 16 amino acids. CDR1 is MNHEY, CDR2 SVGEGT, per germline. The V gene lost 0 bases and the J gene lost 3 bases, with 14 bases spanning the gap. The CDR3 is CASSYSSRELKETQYF. The CDR3 DNA follows: TGTGCCAGCAGTTACTCTTCGAGGGAGTTAAAAGAGACCCAGTACTTC.

Concerning this clonotype itself: A much larger clone lies a single base off, so this may be a read error. V gene TRBV24-1 combines with J gene TRBJ1-1, with D perhaps matching TRBD1 (6 bases). Germline CDR1 and CDR2: KGHDR and SFDVKD. Trimming removed 4 bases from V and 1 base from J, with 9 bases in between. The CDR3 totals 14 residues. As DNA, the CDR3 is TGTGCCACCAGTGACACAGGGACGAACACTGAAGCTTTCTTT. It is translated as CATSDTGTNTEAFF.

The chain recombines TRBV9 with TRBJ2-2; no firm D call. The CDR3 loop spans 13 amino acids. Germline V gene lookup returns CDR1 SGDLS and CDR2 YYNGEE. Trimming cost V 4 bases and J 8 bases, with 12 bases left between them. CDR3 sequence reads: CASSPTMEGELFF. Written as DNA, the CDR3 is TGTGCCAGCAGCCCGACGATGGAAGGGGAGCTGTTTTTT.

This sequence joins TRBV5-1 and TRBJ1-2; D uncertain. This CDR3 region has 15 residues. Between the trimmed V and J ends, which lost 1 base and 3 bases, there was a span of 13 bases. Looked up from germline, CDR1 is SGHRS and CDR2 is YFSETQ. The CDR3 loop is CASSLSRSAYYGYTF. CDR3 DNA: TGCGCCAGCAGCTTGTCCCGGTCCGCCTACTATGGCTACACCTTC. Using reference TRBV5-1 and TRBJ1-2 for the parts outside the CDR3, the full variable domain is KAGVTQTPRYLIKTRGQQVTLSCSPISGHRSVSWYQQTPGQGLQFLFEYFSETQRNKGNFPGRFSGRQFSNSRSEMNVSTLELGDSALYLCASSLSRSAYYGYTFGSGTRLTVV.

This clonotype was counted a few times. The V and J genes are TRBV28 and TRBJ1-6; 7 bases align to TRBD1. Losses at the gene ends were 2 bases for V and 0 bases for J; bases not matched to a gene: 4. CDR1 is MDHEN and CDR2 is SYDVKM in the germline V gene. This CDR3 has 17 amino acids. The CDR3 coding sequence is TGTGCCAGCAGTTTACTAAGGGGGCTCTCCTATAATTCACCCCTCCACTTT. It translates to CASSLLRGLSYNSPLHF.

This chain connects TRBV12-3 or TRBV12-4 to TRBJ2-1; no definite D call. The germline V and J ends were trimmed by 7 bases and 7 bases, with 8 bases remaining between them. The CDR3 extends over 11 amino acids. The CDR3 DNA reads as TGTGCCAGCACCTACAGAAATGAGCAGTTCTTC. Protein sequence: CASTYRNEQFF.

This clonotype was detected many times. The gene calls are TRBV7-8 and TRBJ2-3; tentative D call: TRBD2 (5 bases). Germline V gives CDR1 SGHVS, CDR2 FQNEAQ. V was clipped by 1 base and J by 2 bases, with 10 bases between them. The CDR3 loop spans 15 amino acids. For the CDR3, the DNA is TGTGCCAGCAGCTTAGGCCGGGAACCCACAGATACGCAGTATTTT. Translated: CASSLGREPTDTQYF.

The chain is built from TRBV5-1 and TRBJ2-1; D might be TRBD2 (6 bases). This CDR3 comprises 15 residues. With 1 base removed from V and 4 bases from J, the gap between germline ends came to 12 bases. Germline lookup yields CDR1 SGHRS and CDR2 YFSETQ. DNA of the CDR3: TGCGCCAGCAGCTTGAACGGGAGAGGGTACAATGAGCAGTTCTTC. Translated, it gives CASSLNGRGYNEQFF.

The rearrangement joins TRBV20-1 to TRBJ2-4; 7 positions agree with TRBD1. Germline V lookup: CDR1 DFQATT, CDR2 SNEGSKA (reference sequence). CDR3 size: 14 residues. The J segment lost 3 bases and the V segment lost 1 base, leaving 3 bases of the junction unmatched. The CDR3: CSARVQGNKNIQYF. The DNA for the CDR3 is TGCAGTGCTAGAGTACAGGGGAACAAAAACATTCAGTACTTC.

The chain is built from TRBV7-9 and TRBJ2-1; D is perhaps TRBD2 (5 bases). CDR1 SEHNR and CDR2 FQNEAQ come from the germline V gene (reference sequence). CDR3 length: 15 residues. The ends were cut back, 8 bases at V and 0 bases at J, with 14 bases in the middle. CDR3 sequence (DNA): TGTGCCAGCCTAAGCGGCTTGAGCTCCTACAATGAGCAGTTCTTC. Encoded protein: CASLSGLSSYNEQFF.

The genes are TRBV2 and TRBJ2-3; possible D gene TRBD2, 6 bases. The germline V gene encodes CDR1 SNHLY and CDR2 FYNNEI. CDR3 size: 13 residues. Trimming left V 6 bases short and J 4 bases short, with 11 bases between. The CDR3 loop is CASRRDSSDTQYF. CDR3 nucleotide sequence: TGTGCCAGCAGGAGGGACTCCTCAGATACGCAGTATTTT.